The next 20 T cell receptor beta chains were all read from a single sample in a study of shared clonotypes between healthy human individuals. Data came from immunoSEQ multiplex PCR; TCRdb stores just in-frame clones and leaves some out. There are under 1,100,000 clones in the sample; about 75% occur only once, and around 1.5% lies in the top ten. The sample was memory CD4+ T cells sorted from blood. Subset of the sample: CD45RA-negative fraction. The receptors shown here come from a young man in good health.

The chain uses TRBV2 and TRBJ2-1; 8 bases align to TRBD2. Germline trimming cut 6 bases from V and 8 bases from J; bases unmatched to any gene: 6. Germline values: CDR1 SNHLY, CDR2 FYNNEI. The CDR3 length is 13 residues. Here the CDR3 DNA reads TGTGCCAGCAGCTCAGCGGGAGTCGATGAGCAGTTCTTC. Protein: CASSSAGVDEQFF.

The chain employs TRBV19 and TRBJ1-3; the D is unclear. Trimming took 8 bases from V and 0 from J, leaving 17 bases between them. Per the germline V gene, CDR1 is LNHDA and CDR2 is SQIVND (reference sequence). The CDR3 runs 16 residues. CDR3 sequence: CASAKAGSASGNTIYF. In nucleotides, the CDR3 is TGTGCCAGTGCCAAAGCAGGCAGTGCCTCTGGAAACACCATATATTTT. The full variable domain, in which reference TRBV19 and TRBJ1-3 provide the parts outside the CDR3, is DGGITQSPKYLFRKEGQNVTLSCEQNLNHDAMYWYRQDPGQGLRLIYYSQIVNDFQKGDIAEGYSVSREKKESFPLTVTSAQKNPTAFYLCASAKAGSASGNTIYFGEGSWLTVV.

The CDR3 sequence: CASSFGTGNQPQHF. In DNA form, the CDR3 reads TGTGCCAGCAGCTTCGGGACAGGGAATCAGCCCCAGCATTTT. This sequence joins TRBV11-2 and TRBJ1-5, with TRBD1 matching 9 bases. Trimming cost V 3 bases and J 4 bases; bases outside gene matches: 1. The length of the CDR3 is 14 residues. Germline V lookup: CDR1 SGHAT, CDR2 FQNNGV.

V is TRBV10-2 and J is TRBJ2-5; D uncertain. The J call may not be correct, given that the DNA end is closer to TRBJ2-7. This CDR3 is 13 amino acids long. In germline, CDR1 is WSHSY, CDR2 SAAADI. The CDR3 nucleotides read TGCGCCAGCAGTGAACAGTTTAGCTACGAGCAGTACTTC. It encodes CASSEQFSYEQYF.

This chain links TRBV4-1 with TRBJ2-1, with 8 bases matching TRBD2. From germline, CDR1 is MGHRA and CDR2 YSYEKL. The J segment lost 3 bases and the V segment lost 1 base, leaving 8 bases of the junction unmatched. This CDR3 comprises 17 residues. DNA of the CDR3: TGCGCCAGCAGCCAAGTACAGAGCGGGGGTCGCTACAATGAGCAGTTCTTC. It is translated as CASSQVQSGGRYNEQFF.

The chain employs TRBV11-2 and TRBJ1-5; 9 bases match TRBD1. Germline V gene sequence: CDR1 SGHAT, CDR2 FQNNGV. With V trimmed by 0 bases and J by 4 bases, 7 bases remained unmatched. The length of the CDR3 is 17 residues. CDR3: CASSLDWGTGFNQPQHF. CDR3 DNA: TGTGCCAGCAGCTTAGATTGGGGGACAGGGTTTAATCAGCCCCAGCATTTT.

This clone was counted once. The rearrangement joins TRBV2 to TRBJ1-2; D gene ambiguous. The germline V gene encodes CDR1 SNHLY and CDR2 FYNNEI. V was cut by 3 bases and J by 4 bases, with 12 bases left in between. CDR3 size: 14 residues. Written as DNA, the CDR3 is TGTGCCAGCAGTGATCCCGGTTCCCTCTATGGCTACACCTTC. Translating it yields CASSDPGSLYGYTF.

The chain joins TRBV5-5 to TRBJ1-2, with 8 bases that match TRBD1. CDR1 is SGHKS, CDR2 YYEKEE, per germline (reference sequence). The CDR3 contains 14 residues. The junction had 6 bases not matched to a gene; V was cut back by 4 bases and J by 4 bases. The CDR3 sequence is CASSPQGASYGYTF. The CDR3 DNA follows: TGTGCCAGCAGCCCCCAGGGGGCGAGCTATGGCTACACCTTC.

A single count supports this clone. The chain joins TRBV7-2 to TRBJ2-7, with 7 bases identical to TRBD1. The length of the CDR3 is 15 residues. The germline gives CDR1 SGHTA, CDR2 FQGNSA. V lost 6 bases to trimming and J lost 2 bases; unmatched junction nucleotides: 10. This CDR3 is CASRRQGLGTYEQYF. DNA of the CDR3: TGTGCCAGCAGACGACAGGGCTTAGGGACCTACGAGCAGTACTTC.

Here the CDR3 DNA reads TGTGCCAGCAGTGACCTGGACAGGGGGCTGGGCACTGAAGCTTTCTTT. This codes for CASSDLDRGLGTEAFF. The chain combines TRBV25-1 with TRBJ1-1; 11 nucleotides align to TRBD1. The V and J ends lost 3 bases and 4 bases, in that order; junction bases with no gene match: 7. Germline V gene data show CDR1 as MGHDK and CDR2 as SYGVNS. The CDR3 sequence is 16 residues long.

This clone was seen a few times. This chain links TRBV18 with TRBJ1-6, with D hard to call. CDR3 length: 15 amino acids. In germline, CDR1 is KGHSH, CDR2 LQKENI. Trimming took off 0 bases at V and 14 bases at J, with 17 bases between the two ends. CDR3 amino acids: CASSPPSTSRTALHF. For the CDR3, the DNA is TGTGCCAGCTCACCACCGTCGACTTCCCGCACGGCCCTCCACTTT.

This chain links TRBV10-3 with TRBJ1-2; possibly TRBD1 for D (5 bases). V lost 10 bases, J lost 3 bases, and 15 bases lay in between. The CDR3 has 13 residues. Germline CDR1 reads ENHRY; CDR2 reads SYGVKD. The CDR3 DNA reads TGTGCCACACACGCCGGGGACGACTATGGCTACACCTTC. It translates to CATHAGDDYGYTF.

The chain links TRBV10-3 to TRBJ2-1; D gene ambiguous. Germline V gene data show CDR1 as ENHRY and CDR2 as SYGVKD. V dropped 3 bases and J dropped 9 bases, with 21 bases sitting between them. The CDR3 runs to 16 residues. CDR3 DNA sequence: TGTGCCATCAGTGACCTTTCATCGTATCGGATCTTTGAGCAGTTCTTC. It is translated as CAISDLSSYRIFEQFF.

The chain employs TRBV5-4 and TRBJ1-3, with TRBD1 matching 8 bases. The CDR3 has 15 residues. In germline, CDR1 is SGHNT, CDR2 YYREEE (reference sequence). Germline trimming cut 4 bases from V and 2 bases from J; bases unmatched to any gene: 5. For the CDR3, the DNA is TGTGCCAGCAGCAAGCCGACAGGGGCTGGAAACACCATATATTTT. It encodes CASSKPTGAGNTIYF.

This clone was observed once. The V and J genes are TRBV27 and TRBJ2-1; 9 bases match TRBD2. CDR1 is MNHEY and CDR2 is SMNVEV in the germline V gene (reference sequence). CDR3 length equals 17 residues. Trimming cost V 1 base and J 3 bases; bases outside gene matches: 7. The CDR3 loop is CASSLWGSGGIYNEQFF. CDR3 DNA sequence: TGTGCCAGCAGTTTATGGGGTAGCGGGGGAATCTACAATGAGCAGTTCTTC.

This clone was observed once. The chain carries TRBV5-6 and TRBJ1-1, with a possible D match to TRBD1 (6 bases). The CDR3 consists of 15 residues. Germline V lookup: CDR1 SGHDT, CDR2 YYEEEE. The V end lost 4 bases, the J end lost 4 bases, and 17 bases lay between the germline ends. CDR3 nucleotide sequence: TGTGCCAGCAGCCCGCCGGGGGCGGGTGGCACTGAAGCTTTCTTT. Its translation is CASSPPGAGGTEAFF.

This clone has only a few counts. The CDR3 DNA is TGCGCCAGCAGCCCTCTCGGTACAACTAATGAAAAACTGTTTTTT. Encoded protein: CASSPLGTTNEKLFF. The chain uses TRBV5-1 and TRBJ1-4; D unclear. The V gene's germline CDR1 is SGHRS and CDR2 YFSETQ. The CDR3 is made up of 15 amino acids. Trimming removed 4 bases at V and 0 bases at J, with 10 bases between.

V usage is TRBV28 and J usage is TRBJ2-7; perhaps D is TRBD1 or TRBD2 (5 bases each). Germline V gene sequence: CDR1 MDHEN, CDR2 SYDVKM. This CDR3 spans 12 amino acids. Trimming pared 3 bases from V and 6 bases from J, leaving 9 bases between. CDR3 loop: CASSLGVLEQYF. As DNA, the CDR3 is TGTGCCAGCAGTTTGGGGGTCCTCGAGCAGTACTTC.

The rearrangement uses TRBV5-4 and TRBJ1-6; the match to TRBD1 covers 8 bases. The CDR3 sequence is 18 residues long. Germline CDR1 and CDR2: SGHNT and YYREEE (reference sequence). V lost 4 bases to trimming and J lost 0 bases; unmatched junction nucleotides: 9. CDR3 amino acids: CASSPETGASSYNSPLHF. DNA for the CDR3: TGTGCCAGCAGCCCAGAGACAGGGGCGAGCTCCTATAATTCACCCCTCCACTTT.

The genes are TRBV5-1 and TRBJ2-1; 7 bases map to TRBD1. Trimming cost V 4 bases and J 10 bases; bases outside gene matches: 8. There are 13 residues in the CDR3. Germline assignment: CDR1 SGHRS and CDR2 YFSETQ. CDR3 in amino acids: CASSVDRAGEQFF. The CDR3 DNA reads as TGCGCCAGCAGCGTAGACAGGGCGGGCGAGCAGTTCTTC.